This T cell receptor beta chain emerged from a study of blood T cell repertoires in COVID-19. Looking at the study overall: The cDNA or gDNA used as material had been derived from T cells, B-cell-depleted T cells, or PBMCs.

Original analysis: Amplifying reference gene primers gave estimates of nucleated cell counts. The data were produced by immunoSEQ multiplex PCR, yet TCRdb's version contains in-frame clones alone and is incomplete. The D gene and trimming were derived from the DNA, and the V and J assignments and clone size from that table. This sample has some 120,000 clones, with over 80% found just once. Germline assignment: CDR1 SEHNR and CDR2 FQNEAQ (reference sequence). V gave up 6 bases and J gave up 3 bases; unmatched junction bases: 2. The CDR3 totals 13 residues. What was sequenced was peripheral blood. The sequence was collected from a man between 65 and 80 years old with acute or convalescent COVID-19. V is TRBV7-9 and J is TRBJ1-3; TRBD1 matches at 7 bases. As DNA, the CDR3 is TGTGCCAGCAGGCGGGACAGTGGAAACACCATATATTTT. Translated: CASRRDSGNTIYF.